One and the same sample provided the 2 T cell receptor beta chains below, sequenced in a study of blood T cell repertoires in COVID-19. TCRdb keeps only in-frame clones here, not all; method: immunoSEQ multiplex PCR. In the table there are roughly 200,000 clones, roughly three quarters of which are singletons. Sequenced material: peripheral blood. All receptors derive from a woman aged 80 or older with COVID-19, enrolled during active disease.

In its sample, this clone was seen a few times. V gene TRBV4-2 combines with J gene TRBJ1-4, with TRBD1 matching over 7 bases. Trimming removed 4 bases from V and 4 bases from J; junction bases left unmatched: 6. CDR1 and CDR2 from the germline V gene are LGHNA and YNFKEQ. This CDR3 contains 15 residues. The CDR3 protein is CASSRGTAFNEKLFF. CDR3 DNA: TGTGCCAGCAGCCGAGGGACAGCATTTAATGAAAAACTGTTTTTT.

The V and J genes are TRBV3-1 (or the pseudogene TRBV3-2) and TRBJ1-4; D remains unclear. With 4 bases removed from V and 7 bases from J, the gap between germline ends came to 4 bases. From germline, CDR1 is LGHDT and CDR2 YNNKEL (reference sequence). This CDR3 region has 11 residues. The CDR3, as DNA: TGTGCCAGCAGCCCCGGTGAAAAACTGTTTTTT. Translated, it gives CASSPGEKLFF.